The entry below describes one T cell receptor beta chain. This sample is part of a study of T cell responses to AZD1222 COVID-19 vaccine. Measured with immunoSEQ multiplex PCR; TCRdb has only the in-frame clones, and not every one. The sample records about 92,000 clones, just over 85% being singletons. V trimming: 0 bases; J trimming: 4 bases; junction bases outside the gene matches: 5. CDR1 is SGHRS, CDR2 YFSETQ, per germline. This CDR3 contains 15 residues. The rearrangement joins TRBV5-1 to TRBJ1-1; 8 nucleotides line up with TRBD1. The sample here was peripheral blood, taken on day 0 of AZD1222 vaccination. The sequence was collected from an adult in good health. CDR3 in DNA: TGCGCCAGCAGCTTGGGACAGGGGAGCGGCACTGAAGCTTTCTTT. This encodes CASSLGQGSGTEAFF.